Shown below are 11 T cell receptor beta chains from a single sample sequenced in a study of cytomegalovirus exposure and HLA in healthy donors. With 60 Vbeta and 13 Jbeta primers, the PCR was carried out. Generated by immunoSEQ multiplex PCR, the TCRdb table keeps only in-frame clones and is missing some. Among about 90,000 clones listed, over 55% were seen once. The sample was PBMCs. The receptor source for this set is a woman in her late teens or twenties in good health and CMV-seropositive.

CDR3: CASSSLASGPQHF. For the CDR3, the DNA is TGTGCCAGCAGCTCCCTTGCCTCGGGGCCCCAGCATTTT. The chain carries TRBV7-3 and TRBJ1-5; D unclear. V was pared by 4 bases and J by 9 bases, with 13 bases between. Germline values: CDR1 SGHTA, CDR2 FQGTGA. The length of the CDR3 is 13 residues. The full variable domain, completed using reference TRBV7-3 and TRBJ1-5, is GAGVSQTPSNKVTEKGKYVELRCDPISGHTALYWYRQSLGQGPEFLIYFQGTGAADDSGLPNDRFFAVRPEGSVSTLKIQRTERGDSAVYLCASSSLASGPQHFGDGTRLSIL.

This clone occurred a few times. The chain couples TRBV4-3 to TRBJ2-2; D unclear. Germline CDR1 is LGHNA and CDR2 is YSLEER. The CDR3 has 13 residues. V was cut by 0 bases and J by 7 bases, with 6 bases left in between. CDR3 protein: CASSQDRVGELFF. The CDR3 nucleotides are TGCGCCAGCAGCCAAGACCGGGTCGGGGAGCTGTTTTTT.

V gene TRBV5-5 combines with J gene TRBJ1-3; D is uncertain. V was cut by 2 bases and J by 0 bases, with 12 bases left in between. The germline gives CDR1 SGHKS, CDR2 YYEKEE (reference sequence). The CDR3 length is 16 residues. CDR3 DNA: TGTGCCAGCAGCTTAACTGGAGGGAACTCTGGAAACACCATATATTTT. Translating gives CASSLTGGNSGNTIYF. Full variable domain (outside the CDR3, taken from reference TRBV5-5 and TRBJ1-3): DAGVTQSPTHLIKTRGQQVTLRCSPISGHKSVSWYQQVLGQGPQFIFQYYEKEERGRGNFPDRFSARQFPNYSSELNVNALLLGDSALYLCASSLTGGNSGNTIYFGEGSWLTVV.

This rearrangement joins TRBV18 to TRBJ2-5; no clear D gene. In germline, CDR1 is KGHSH, CDR2 LQKENI. V lost 6 bases, J lost 5 bases, and 7 bases lay in between. The CDR3 runs 11 residues. CDR3 residues: CASSLEETQYF. The CDR3 DNA reads TGTGCCAGCTCGCTCGAGGAGACCCAGTACTTC.

This chain uses TRBV5-8 with TRBJ2-1; D unresolved. CDR3 length: 15 residues. The V end lost 0 bases, the J end lost 6 bases, and 13 bases lay between the germline ends. The germline V gene encodes CDR1 SGHTS and CDR2 YDEGEE. CDR3 bases: TGTGCCAGCAGCTTGGGGGTAGCCTCCGGCAATGAGCAGTTCTTC. Protein sequence: CASSLGVASGNEQFF. The full variable domain, in which reference TRBV5-8 and TRBJ2-1 provide the parts outside the CDR3, is EAGVTQSPTHLIKTRGQQATLRCSPISGHTSVYWYQQALGLGLQFLLWYDEGEERNRGNFPPRFSGRQFPNYSSELNVNALELEDSALYLCASSLGVASGNEQFFGPGTRLTVL.

V usage is TRBV7-9 and J usage is TRBJ2-7, with D possibly TRBD1 on 6 matching bases. Trimming took off 5 bases at V and 2 bases at J, with 13 bases between the two ends. CDR3 size: 14 residues. Germline V CDR1 and CDR2: SEHNR, FQNEAQ (reference sequence). The DNA of the CDR3 is TGTGCCAGCAGCCACTTTGGGGACACCTACGAGCAGTACTTC. Translating it yields CASSHFGDTYEQYF.

The rearrangement joins TRBV18 to TRBJ2-7, with D tentatively TRBD1 (5 bases). This CDR3 region has 13 residues. V lost 2 bases to trimming and J lost 6 bases, with 11 bases between them. Germline V gene lookup returns CDR1 KGHSH and CDR2 LQKENI. CDR3 sequence reads: CASSPTTDGEQYF. CDR3 coding DNA: TGTGCCAGCTCACCAACGACAGACGGCGAGCAGTACTTC.

The gene calls are TRBV4-1 and TRBJ1-1; 7 nucleotides align to TRBD1. This CDR3 has 16 residues. The ends lost 3 bases at V and 0 bases at J; junction bases unmatched: 7. Germline-derived CDR1 and CDR2 are MGHRA and YSYEKL. CDR3 nucleotide sequence: TGCGCCAGCAGCCAGGGTCCGGGACAGCTGAACACTGAAGCTTTCTTT. Encoded protein: CASSQGPGQLNTEAFF.

The V gene is TRBV27, the J gene TRBJ2-1; 7 bases match TRBD1. The CDR3 sequence is 13 residues long. Germline-derived CDR1 and CDR2 are MNHEY and SMNVEV (reference sequence). With 6 bases clipped from V and 6 bases from J, the junction kept 5 bases outside the gene matches. CDR3 DNA: TGTGCCAGCAGCCTGGGACAGATCAATGAGCAGTTCTTC. It codes for CASSLGQINEQFF.

This clone has more than one count but fewer than ten. The gene calls are TRBV7-3 and TRBJ1-1, with D tentatively TRBD1 (6 bases). The CDR3 is made up of 15 amino acids. Germline V lookup: CDR1 SGHTA, CDR2 FQGTGA. V was trimmed by 3 bases and J by 5 bases, leaving 16 bases between them. The chain's CDR3 is CASSLVWRGGTEAFF. As DNA, the CDR3 is TGTGCCAGCAGCTTGGTGTGGAGGGGGGGAACTGAAGCTTTCTTT.

The chain couples TRBV4-3 to TRBJ2-1; the D gene is possibly TRBD2 (6 bases). The length of the CDR3 is 16 residues. Germline V gene data show CDR1 as LGHNA and CDR2 as YSLEER. Trimming stripped 3 bases from V and 3 bases from J, with 15 bases between. CDR3 DNA sequence: TGCGCCAGCAGCCACCCCAGTGGGACTCTCTACAATGAGCAGTTCTTC. Protein product: CASSHPSGTLYNEQFF.